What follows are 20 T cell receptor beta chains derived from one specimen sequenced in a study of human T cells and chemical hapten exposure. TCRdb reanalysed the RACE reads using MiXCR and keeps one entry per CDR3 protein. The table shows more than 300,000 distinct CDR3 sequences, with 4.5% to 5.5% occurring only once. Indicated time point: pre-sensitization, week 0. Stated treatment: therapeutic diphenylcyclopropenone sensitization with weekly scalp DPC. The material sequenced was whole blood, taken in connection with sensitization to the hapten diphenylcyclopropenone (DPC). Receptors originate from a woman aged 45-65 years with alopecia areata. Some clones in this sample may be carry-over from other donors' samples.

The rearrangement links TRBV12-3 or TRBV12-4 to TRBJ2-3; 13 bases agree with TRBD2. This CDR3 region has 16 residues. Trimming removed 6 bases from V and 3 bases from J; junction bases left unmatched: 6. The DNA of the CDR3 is TGTGCCAGCAGCCGGACTAGCGGGGGTACTACAGATACGCAGTATTTT. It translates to CASSRTSGGTTDTQYF.

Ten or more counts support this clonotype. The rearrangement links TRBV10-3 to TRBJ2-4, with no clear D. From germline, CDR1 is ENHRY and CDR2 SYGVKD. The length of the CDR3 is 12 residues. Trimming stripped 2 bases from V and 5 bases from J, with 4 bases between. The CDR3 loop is CAISEVENIQYF. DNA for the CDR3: TGTGCCATCAGTGAGGTCGAAAACATTCAGTACTTC.

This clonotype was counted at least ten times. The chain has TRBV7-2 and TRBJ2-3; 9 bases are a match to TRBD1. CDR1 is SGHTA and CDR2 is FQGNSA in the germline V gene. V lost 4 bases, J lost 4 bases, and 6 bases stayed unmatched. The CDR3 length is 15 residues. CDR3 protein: CASSWGTGLADTQYF. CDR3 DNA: TGTGCCAGCAGCTGGGGGACAGGGCTCGCAGATACGCAGTATTTT. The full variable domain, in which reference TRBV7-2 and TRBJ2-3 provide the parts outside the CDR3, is GAGVSQSPSNKVTEKGKDVELRCDPISGHTALYWYRQSLGQGLEFLIYFQGNSAPDKSGLPSDRFSAERTGGSVSTLTIQRTQQEDSAVYLCASSWGTGLADTQYFGPGTRLTVL.

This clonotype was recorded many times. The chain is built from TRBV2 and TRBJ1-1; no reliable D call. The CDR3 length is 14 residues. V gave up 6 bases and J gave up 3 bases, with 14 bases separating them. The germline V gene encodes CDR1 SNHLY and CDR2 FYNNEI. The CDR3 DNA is TGTGCCAGCAGGGACGTAGGGTTTGACACTGAAGCTTTCTTT. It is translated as CASRDVGFDTEAFF.

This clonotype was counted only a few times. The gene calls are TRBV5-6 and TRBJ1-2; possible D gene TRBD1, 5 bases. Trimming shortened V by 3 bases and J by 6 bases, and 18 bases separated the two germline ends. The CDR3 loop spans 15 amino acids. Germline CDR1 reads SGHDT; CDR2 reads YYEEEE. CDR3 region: CASSSQGPGPDGYTF. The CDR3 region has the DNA TGTGCCAGCAGCTCCCAGGGACCCGGGCCTGATGGCTACACCTTC.

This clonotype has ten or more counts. The CDR3, as DNA: TGTGCCAGCAGTTCCGTCGGACAGGTAACGCAGTATTTT. It yields the protein CASSSVGQVTQYF. The chain combines TRBV6-2 or TRBV6-3 with TRBJ2-3; 7 positions agree with TRBD1. V trimming: 4 bases; J trimming: 9 bases; junction bases outside the gene matches: 7. Germline loops: CDR1 MNHEY, CDR2 SVGEGT. This CDR3 region has 13 residues.

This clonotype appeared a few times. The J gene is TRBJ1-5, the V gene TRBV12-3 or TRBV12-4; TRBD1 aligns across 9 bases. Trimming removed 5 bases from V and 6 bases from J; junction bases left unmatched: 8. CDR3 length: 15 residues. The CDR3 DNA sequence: TGTGCCAGCAGTCCACAACAGGGGGCTGTTCAGCCCCAGCATTTT. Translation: CASSPQQGAVQPQHF.

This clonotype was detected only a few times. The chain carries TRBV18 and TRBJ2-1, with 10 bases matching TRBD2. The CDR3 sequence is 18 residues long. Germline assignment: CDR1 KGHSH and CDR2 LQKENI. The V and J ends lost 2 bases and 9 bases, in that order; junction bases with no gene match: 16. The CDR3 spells CASSPEVQWLAGVAEQFF. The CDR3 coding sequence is TGTGCCAGCTCACCAGAAGTACAATGGCTAGCGGGAGTGGCTGAGCAGTTCTTC.

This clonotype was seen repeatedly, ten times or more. CDR3 sequence (DNA): TGTGCCAGCATGGGGTTACGTGGCTACACCTTC. This encodes CASMGLRGYTF. The chain joins TRBV27 to TRBJ1-2; D uncertain. Trimming pared 7 bases from V and 7 bases from J, leaving 10 bases between. CDR3 length: 11 residues. CDR1 MNHEY and CDR2 SMNVEV come from the germline V gene (reference sequence).

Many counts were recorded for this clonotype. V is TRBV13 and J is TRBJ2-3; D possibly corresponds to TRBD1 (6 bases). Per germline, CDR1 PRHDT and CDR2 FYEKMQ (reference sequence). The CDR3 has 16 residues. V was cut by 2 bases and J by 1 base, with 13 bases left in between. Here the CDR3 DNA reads TGTGCCAGCAGCTTACGGTCGGGACACGGCACAGATACGCAGTATTTT. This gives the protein CASSLRSGHGTDTQYF.

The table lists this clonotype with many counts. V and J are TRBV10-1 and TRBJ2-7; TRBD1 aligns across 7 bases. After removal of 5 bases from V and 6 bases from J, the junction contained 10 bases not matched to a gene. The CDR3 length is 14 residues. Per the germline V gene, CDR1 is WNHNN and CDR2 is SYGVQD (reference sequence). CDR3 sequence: CASSPDRVLSEQYF. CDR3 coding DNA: TGCGCCAGCAGTCCTGACAGGGTCCTCAGCGAGCAGTACTTC.

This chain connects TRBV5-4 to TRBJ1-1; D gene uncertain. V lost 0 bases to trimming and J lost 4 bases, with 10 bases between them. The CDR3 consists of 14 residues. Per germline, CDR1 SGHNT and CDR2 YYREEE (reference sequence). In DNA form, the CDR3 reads TGTGCCAGCAGCTTGGGACATCGGTTCACTGAAGCTTTCTTT. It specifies CASSLGHRFTEAFF. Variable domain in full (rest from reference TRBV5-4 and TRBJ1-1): ETGVTQSPTHLIKTRGQQVTLRCSSQSGHNTVSWYQQALGQGPQFIFQYYREEENGRGNFPPRFSGLQFPNYSSELNVNALELDDSALYLCASSLGHRFTEAFFGQGTRLTVV.

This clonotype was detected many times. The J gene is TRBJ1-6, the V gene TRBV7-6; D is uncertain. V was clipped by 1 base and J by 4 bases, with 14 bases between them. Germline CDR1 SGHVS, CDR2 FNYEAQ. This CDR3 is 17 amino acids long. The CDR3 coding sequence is TGTGCCAGCAGCTTAGTAGGCTCCGGGGATTATAATTCACCCCTCCACTTT. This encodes CASSLVGSGDYNSPLHF.

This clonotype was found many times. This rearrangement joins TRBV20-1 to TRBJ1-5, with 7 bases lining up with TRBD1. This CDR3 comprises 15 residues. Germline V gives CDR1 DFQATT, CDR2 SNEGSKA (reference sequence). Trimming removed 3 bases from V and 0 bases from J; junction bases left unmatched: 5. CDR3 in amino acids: CSARGQSYSNQPQHF. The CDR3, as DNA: TGCAGTGCTAGGGGACAGTCTTATAGCAATCAGCCCCAGCATTTT.

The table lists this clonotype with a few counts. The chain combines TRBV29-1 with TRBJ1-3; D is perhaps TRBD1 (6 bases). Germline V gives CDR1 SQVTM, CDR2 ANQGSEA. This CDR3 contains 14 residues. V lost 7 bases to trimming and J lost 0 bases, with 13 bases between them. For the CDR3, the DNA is TGCAGCGCCTCACGGGGGGCCTCTGGAAACACCATATATTTT. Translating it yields CSASRGASGNTIYF. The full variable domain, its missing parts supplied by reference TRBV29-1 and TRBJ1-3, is SAVISQKPSRDICQRGTSLTIQCQVDSQVTMMFWYRQQPGQSLTLIATANQGSEATYESGFVIDKFPISRPNLTFSTLTVSNMSPEDSSIYLCSASRGASGNTIYFGEGSWLTVV.

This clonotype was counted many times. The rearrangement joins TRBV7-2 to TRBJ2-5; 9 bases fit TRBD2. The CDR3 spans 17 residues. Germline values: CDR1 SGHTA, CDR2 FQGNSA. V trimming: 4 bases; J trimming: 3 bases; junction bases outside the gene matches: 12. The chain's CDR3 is CASSSSGVSGRKETQYF. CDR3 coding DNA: TGTGCCAGCAGCTCTAGCGGAGTTAGCGGGAGAAAAGAGACCCAGTACTTC.

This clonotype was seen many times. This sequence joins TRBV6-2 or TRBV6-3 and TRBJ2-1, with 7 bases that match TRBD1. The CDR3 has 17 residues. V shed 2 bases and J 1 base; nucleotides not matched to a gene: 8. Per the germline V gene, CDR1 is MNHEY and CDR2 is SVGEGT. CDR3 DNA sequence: TGTGCCAGCAGTTACGAGGGGACAGACTATTCCTACAATGAGCAGTTCTTC. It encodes CASSYEGTDYSYNEQFF.

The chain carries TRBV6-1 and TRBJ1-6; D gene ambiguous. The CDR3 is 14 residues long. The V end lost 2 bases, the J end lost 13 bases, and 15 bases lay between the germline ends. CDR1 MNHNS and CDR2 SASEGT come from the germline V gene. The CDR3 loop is CASSEFDPSSPLHF. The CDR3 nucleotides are TGTGCCAGCAGTGAATTTGACCCTAGCAGCCCCCTCCACTTT.

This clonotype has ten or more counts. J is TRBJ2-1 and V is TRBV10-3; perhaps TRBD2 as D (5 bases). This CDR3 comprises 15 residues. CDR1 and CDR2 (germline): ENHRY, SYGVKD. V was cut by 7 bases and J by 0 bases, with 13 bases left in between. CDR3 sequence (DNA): TGTGCCATCAATGCCGGGGAGAGCTCCTACAATGAGCAGTTCTTC. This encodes CAINAGESSYNEQFF.

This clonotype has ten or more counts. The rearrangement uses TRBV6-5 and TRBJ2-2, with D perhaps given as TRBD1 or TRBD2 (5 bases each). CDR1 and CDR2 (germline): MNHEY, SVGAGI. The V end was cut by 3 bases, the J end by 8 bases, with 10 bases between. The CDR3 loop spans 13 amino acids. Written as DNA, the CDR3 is TGTGCCAGCAGTTATGGGACGAATGGGGAGCTGTTTTTT. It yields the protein CASSYGTNGELFF.